Sequencing of this T cell receptor (beta chain) was carried out in a study of CD8 T cells in ankylosing spondylitis. Whole-study findings and limits: Earlier studies detected some motif variants in reactive arthritis synovial fluid and blood. A TCR beta motif of several highly homologous variants seemed to mark ankylosing spondylitis blood.

Quantitative 5'-RACE with molecular barcodes generated TCR beta libraries. TCRdb re-called the 5' RACE reads with MiXCR, one entry per CDR3 protein. The data contain around 300,000 distinct CDR3 sequences, roughly 14% of them singletons. This CDR3 spans 22 amino acids. V lost 2 bases and J lost 3, with 31 bases in between. This clonotype has only a few counts. Its target is unknown. The source is a male donor with ankylosing spondylitis or in good health (not recorded which). Sequences were obtained from blood, either unsorted or a sorted T cell fraction (not recorded which). The chain joins TRBV12-3 or TRBV12-4 to TRBJ2-2; tentatively, D is TRBD2 (5 bases). Here the CDR3 DNA reads TGTGCCAGCAGTTTAATTCCAGGAATCGGAGTGAGGGAGAAGTGGGACACCGGGGAGCTGTTTTTT. Its protein product is CASSLIPGIGVREKWDTGELFF.